One sample yielded the 32 T cell receptor beta chains listed below, sequenced in a study of T cells in Graves' hyperthyroidism and ophthalmopathy (dated by TCRdb to between 2017 and 2020). Receptors were amplified or captured by multiplex PCR. Instrument on record: Illumina HiSeq 2000. Amplification of TCR beta CDR3 regions was carried out from RNA transcripts. A first-round RT-PCR of the TCR CDR3 used the HTBI primer set with the Qiagen OneStep RT-PCR kit. Starting from the raw public reads, TCRdb applied fastp trimming at Q25, assembled clones with MiXCR and retained in-frame beta chains. Under each unique CDR3 protein, matching rows form one entry showing the most common genes and DNA. In all, the sample holds about 400,000 distinct CDR3 sequences, and 15% to 18% of those were seen once. The ten largest clones add up to roughly 15% of the sample. Sequencing was performed on blood. The source of these receptors is a young woman with Graves' hyperthyroidism.

Many counts were recorded for this clonotype. The V and J genes are TRBV28 and TRBJ2-7; 13 nucleotides align to TRBD2. Looked up from germline, CDR1 is MDHEN and CDR2 is SYDVKM. After removal of 3 bases from V and 3 bases from J, the junction contained 2 bases not matched to a gene. This CDR3 contains 15 residues. CDR3 sequence: CASSFGLAGVYEQYF. In DNA, the CDR3 is TGTGCCAGCAGTTTCGGACTAGCGGGAGTCTACGAGCAGTACTTC. Full variable domain (missing parts from reference TRBV28 and TRBJ2-7): DVKVTQSSRYLVKRTGEKVFLECVQDMDHENMFWYRQDPGLGLRLIYFSYDVKMKEKGDIPEGYSVSREKKERFSLILESASTNQTSMYLCASSFGLAGVYEQYFGPGTRLTVT.

The rearrangement joins TRBV14 to TRBJ2-1; D possibly corresponds to TRBD1 (5 bases). Looked up from germline, CDR1 is SGHDN and CDR2 is FVKESK. The CDR3 sequence is 17 residues long. Trimming took 0 bases from V and 4 from J, leaving 16 bases between them. This CDR3 reads CASSQELGRAVYNEQFF. The CDR3 region has the DNA TGTGCCAGCAGCCAAGAGTTGGGCAGGGCAGTTTACAATGAGCAGTTCTTC.

This clonotype was picked up a small number of times. The chain joins TRBV5-4 to TRBJ2-7; 8 nucleotides align to TRBD1. The V and J ends lost 2 bases and 6 bases, in that order; junction bases with no gene match: 10. CDR1 and CDR2 from the germline V gene are SGHNT and YYREEE (reference sequence). The CDR3 consists of 15 residues. CDR3 DNA: TGTGCCAGCAGCTTTGGGACAGGAATCACGGTCGAGCAGTACTTC. Translating it yields CASSFGTGITVEQYF.

This clonotype was recorded many times. J is TRBJ2-1 and V is TRBV20-1; TRBD2 matches 10 bases. CDR1 DFQATT and CDR2 SNEGSKA come from the germline V gene (reference sequence). The CDR3 length is 18 residues. The ends lost 2 bases at V and 6 bases at J; junction bases unmatched: 16. DNA of the CDR3: TGCAGTGCTAGAATTGCGGGAATAGCGGGAGGTCTACGCAATGAGCAGTTCTTC. Translated: CSARIAGIAGGLRNEQFF.

Many counts were recorded for this clonotype. The rearrangement links TRBV7-6 to TRBJ2-7; TRBD1 matches 9 bases. The CDR3 runs to 14 residues. Looked up from germline, CDR1 is SGHVS and CDR2 is FNYEAQ. Losses at the gene ends were 5 bases for V and 6 bases for J; bases not matched to a gene: 8. The CDR3 nucleotides read TGTGCCAGCAGCCGGGACAGGGAACAGGGCGAGCAGTACTTC. Its translation is CASSRDREQGEQYF. The variable domain in full, completed from reference TRBV7-6 and TRBJ2-7, reads GAGVSQSPRYKVTKRGQDVALRCDPISGHVSLYWYRQALGQGPEFLTYFNYEAQQDKSGLPNDRFSAERPEGSISTLTIQRTEQRDSAMYRCASSRDREQGEQYFGPGTRLTVT.

This chain links TRBV25-1 with TRBJ2-7; the D gene is possibly TRBD2 (6 bases). Trimming removed 3 bases at V and 2 bases at J, with 17 bases between. Germline lookup yields CDR1 MGHDK and CDR2 SYGVNS. CDR3 size: 16 residues. Here the CDR3 reads CASSEGAGSVAYEQYF. The CDR3 region has the DNA TGTGCCAGCAGTGAGGGAGCCGGGAGTGTCGCCTACGAGCAGTACTTC.

This chain connects TRBV5-1 to TRBJ2-2; the D gene is possibly TRBD2 (6 bases). Between the trimmed V and J ends, which lost 1 base and 3 bases, there was a span of 13 bases. CDR1 and CDR2 from the germline V gene are SGHRS and YFSETQ. The CDR3 has 16 amino acids. The CDR3: CASSLRGGTDTGELFF. CDR3 sequence (DNA): TGCGCCAGCAGCTTGAGGGGCGGGACCGACACCGGGGAGCTGTTTTTT.

The chain joins TRBV9 to TRBJ2-5; TRBD2 matches at 10 bases. The CDR3 is made up of 16 amino acids. Germline V gene lookup returns CDR1 SGDLS and CDR2 YYNGEE. Trimming cost V 4 bases and J 5 bases; bases outside gene matches: 11. CDR3 sequence (DNA): TGTGCCAGCAGCCCAGTCGATAGCGGGGGGATGGAGACCCAGTACTTC. It encodes CASSPVDSGGMETQYF.

This clonotype appeared once. The chain carries TRBV11-2 and TRBJ2-3, with TRBD2 matching over 8 bases. Germline loops: CDR1 SGHAT, CDR2 FQNNGV. After removal of 1 base from V and 3 bases from J, the junction contained 3 bases not matched to a gene. This CDR3 has 15 residues. The DNA of the CDR3 is TGTGCCAGCAGCTTAGTTCCGGGGGGGACAGATACGCAGTATTTT. Translated, it gives CASSLVPGGTDTQYF.

This clonotype appeared many times. The chain carries TRBV20-1 and TRBJ1-2; D not resolved. The CDR3 sequence is 13 residues long. Per germline, CDR1 DFQATT and CDR2 SNEGSKA (reference sequence). V lost 1 base, J lost 1 base, and 7 bases lay in between. The CDR3 loop is CSARGSLNYGYTF. The CDR3 coding sequence is TGCAGTGCTAGAGGATCACTTAACTATGGCTACACCTTC.

CDR3 nucleotide sequence: TGCAGTGCTAGAGAGGGGTTGAACACTGAAGCTTTCTTT. It yields the protein CSAREGLNTEAFF. The chain joins TRBV20-1 to TRBJ1-1; no firm D call. Germline CDR1 is DFQATT and CDR2 is SNEGSKA (reference sequence). V lost 0 bases and J 0 bases, leaving 5 bases between the germline ends. CDR3 length equals 13 residues.

This clonotype came up a few times. The chain has TRBV20-1 and TRBJ2-5; weak D call: TRBD1 (5 bases). This CDR3 is built from 10 residues. V was trimmed by 5 bases and J by 13 bases, leaving 14 bases between them. CDR1 and CDR2 (germline): DFQATT, SNEGSKA (reference sequence). The CDR3 is CSAAKPRVYF. The CDR3 DNA follows: TGCAGTGCTGCGAAGCCCAGGGTGTACTTC.

The rearrangement links TRBV29-1 to TRBJ2-3, with a possible D match to TRBD1 (5 bases). The V end was cut by 6 bases, the J end by 2 bases, with 18 bases between. The CDR3 loop spans 15 amino acids. In germline, CDR1 is SQVTM, CDR2 ANQGSEA. CDR3 sequence: CSVHPGQILTDTQYF. DNA of the CDR3: TGCAGCGTGCACCCCGGACAAATCCTCACAGATACGCAGTATTTT.

The V call is TRBV5-4, the J call TRBJ2-2; 14 bases agree with TRBD2. The germline V gene has CDR1 SGHNT and CDR2 YYREEE (reference sequence). This CDR3 comprises 20 residues. Trimming removed 0 bases from V and 6 bases from J; junction bases left unmatched: 13. CDR3 sequence: CASSLVRLAGGPGGAGELFF. For the CDR3, the DNA is TGTGCCAGCAGCTTGGTCAGACTAGCGGGAGGGCCGGGGGGCGCCGGGGAGCTGTTTTTT.

This clonotype was recorded at least ten times. This chain joins TRBV5-6 and TRBJ2-1; TRBD1 matches 7 bases. This CDR3 is built from 15 residues. Per the germline V gene, CDR1 is SGHDT and CDR2 is YYEEEE. V dropped 0 bases and J dropped 6; count of bases not matched to a gene: 6. The CDR3 loop reads CASSLVGAGGNEQFF. For the CDR3, the DNA is TGTGCCAGCAGCTTGGTTGGGGCAGGGGGCAATGAGCAGTTCTTC.

This clonotype was seen ten or more times. The rearrangement joins TRBV7-8 to TRBJ2-1; D is possibly TRBD1 (6 bases). Trimming stripped 6 bases from V and 3 bases from J, with 21 bases between. The CDR3 loop spans 17 amino acids. Looked up from germline, CDR1 is SGHVS and CDR2 is FQNEAQ. The DNA of the CDR3 is TGTGCCAGCAGGTTACAGGGTAGTGCTGTCGACTACAATGAGCAGTTCTTC. This translates into CASRLQGSAVDYNEQFF.

Ten or more counts support this clonotype. The rearrangement uses TRBV25-1 and TRBJ1-4; 9 positions match TRBD1. In germline, CDR1 is MGHDK, CDR2 SYGVNS. CDR3 length: 14 residues. J gave up 7 bases and V 3 bases, and 3 bases lay outside the gene matches. The CDR3 bases are TGTGCCAGCAGTGAGCCGGGACAGGGTGAAAAACTGTTTTTT. Protein sequence: CASSEPGQGEKLFF. Full variable domain (missing parts from reference TRBV25-1 and TRBJ1-4): EADIYQTPRYLVIGTGKKITLECSQTMGHDKMYWYQQDPGMELHLIHYSYGVNSTEKGDLSSESTVSRIRTEHFPLTLESARPSHTSQYLCASSEPGQGEKLFFGSGTQLSVL.

There are a few counts of this clonotype. The V and J genes are TRBV5-1 and TRBJ2-5; D perhaps matches TRBD2 (6 bases). The germline V gene encodes CDR1 SGHRS and CDR2 YFSETQ. The CDR3 is 13 amino acids. The V and J ends lost 4 bases and 5 bases respectively, with 12 bases between them. CDR3 DNA: TGCGCCAGCAGCGGCGGGGATGGCGAGACCCAGTACTTC. Encoded protein: CASSGGDGETQYF.

This clonotype has just a few counts. The CDR3 sequence is CASSVRGGYFNEQFF. The CDR3 DNA follows: TGTGCCAGCAGCGTGCGGGGGGGATACTTCAATGAGCAGTTCTTC. The chain carries TRBV7-3 and TRBJ2-1, with 9 bases identical to TRBD2. The CDR3 has 15 amino acids. Germline CDR1 and CDR2: SGHTA and FQGTGA. Losses at the gene ends were 5 bases for V and 6 bases for J; bases not matched to a gene: 8. Full variable domain (rest looked up from reference TRBV7-3 and TRBJ2-1): GAGVSQTPSNKVTEKGKYVELRCDPISGHTALYWYRQSLGQGPEFLIYFQGTGAADDSGLPNDRFFAVRPEGSVSTLKIQRTERGDSAVYLCASSVRGGYFNEQFFGPGTRLTVL.

Only a few counts were recorded for this clonotype. Because it lacks the conserved phenylalanine or tryptophan at the end, this CDR3 is likely a read error. The chain uses TRBV5-1 and TRBJ1-2; D call uncertain. The CDR3 spans 12 residues. Germline loops: CDR1 SGHRS, CDR2 YFSETQ. Trimming pared 9 bases from V and 6 bases from J, leaving 15 bases between. CDR3 nucleotide sequence: TGCGCCACTCCTGGGCCCGGGGATGGCTACACCCTC. Translating it yields CATPGPGDGYTL.

This clonotype has a count of ten or more. This chain connects TRBV2 to TRBJ1-4, with 7 positions matching TRBD1. The CDR3 spans 15 residues. Germline V CDR1 and CDR2: SNHLY, FYNNEI. V lost 6 bases and J lost 10; bases outside the gene matches: 14. The CDR3 DNA reads as TGTGCCAGCAGGGACGACAGGGCATTATGGGGAAAACTGTTTTTT. Translating gives CASRDDRALWGKLFF.

Ten or more counts support this clonotype. V is TRBV12-3 or TRBV12-4 and J is TRBJ1-3; a possible D gene is TRBD1 (5 bases). V was clipped by 3 bases and J by 2 bases, with 14 bases between them. CDR3 length: 16 residues. The CDR3 loop reads CASSLVVGATGNTIYF. The CDR3 region has the DNA TGTGCCAGCAGTTTGGTAGTCGGGGCTACTGGAAACACCATATATTTT.

This clonotype was seen more than once but under ten times. V usage is TRBV5-8 and J usage is TRBJ1-1, with D possibly matching TRBD1 (5 bases). Germline values: CDR1 SGHTS, CDR2 YDEGEE. This CDR3 region has 14 residues. V was shortened by 4 bases and J by 13 bases, with 23 bases between the two germline ends. CDR3 sequence reads: CASSLLSGGSGGFF. CDR3 coding DNA: TGTGCCAGCAGCCTGCTCAGCGGGGGGTCGGGAGGTTTCTTT. Based on the CDR3 plus reference TRBV5-8 and TRBJ1-1, the full variable domain is EAGVTQSPTHLIKTRGQQATLRCSPISGHTSVYWYQQALGLGLQFLLWYDEGEERNRGNFPPRFSGRQFPNYSSELNVNALELEDSALYLCASSLLSGGSGGFFGQGTRLTVV.

This clonotype was observed a handful of times. V is TRBV6-1 and J is TRBJ2-3; 7 bases fit TRBD1. Trimming cost V 7 bases and J 0 bases; bases outside gene matches: 7. Looked up from germline, CDR1 is MNHNS and CDR2 is SASEGT. The CDR3 is made up of 15 amino acids. The CDR3 loop reads CASTLGQASTDTQYF. CDR3 nucleotides: TGTGCCAGCACGCTTGGACAGGCTAGCACAGATACGCAGTATTTT.

This clonotype was counted only a few times. This chain links TRBV7-2 with TRBJ1-5, with D perhaps TRBD1 (5 bases). Trimming took 1 base from V and 7 from J, leaving 17 bases between them. The CDR3 has 16 residues. CDR1 is SGHTA and CDR2 is FQGNSA in the germline V gene. The DNA of the CDR3 is TGTGCCAGCAGCTTAGAGAGCCGACAGATACAACAGCCCCAGCATTTT. Amino acid sequence: CASSLESRQIQQPQHF.

This clonotype was counted at least ten times. This chain joins TRBV2 and TRBJ2-3, with 8 bases identical to TRBD1. V was clipped by 6 bases and J by 0 bases; unmatched bases: 2. CDR1 and CDR2 (germline): SNHLY, FYNNEI. The CDR3 consists of 14 residues. The CDR3 DNA reads as TGTGCCAGCAGGAGACAGGGGAGCACAGATACGCAGTATTTT. Its protein product is CASRRQGSTDTQYF.

J is TRBJ1-2 and V is TRBV19, with D possibly being TRBD1 (5 bases). Trimming pared 8 bases from V and 8 bases from J, leaving 15 bases between. The CDR3 extends over 12 amino acids. Looked up from germline, CDR1 is LNHDA and CDR2 is SQIVND (reference sequence). CDR3 DNA sequence: TGTGCCAGTGTCCCCCGACGGGGCGGCTACACCTTC. As protein: CASVPRRGGYTF.

This clonotype was seen many times. The chain combines TRBV24-1 with TRBJ2-5; D gene ambiguous. Germline V gives CDR1 KGHDR, CDR2 SFDVKD. The CDR3 spans 12 residues. Trimming pared 4 bases from V and 4 bases from J, leaving 6 bases between. In DNA form, the CDR3 reads TGTGCCACCAGTGACCTACGAGAGACCCAGTACTTC. It is translated as CATSDLRETQYF.

This clonotype has a handful of counts. Sequence at one end of the junction differs from germline and may be a read error. The chain uses TRBV7-7 and TRBJ2-5, with a weak D call TRBD2 (6 bases). There are 14 residues in the CDR3. The germline V gene encodes CDR1 SSHAT and CDR2 FNYEAQ (reference sequence). This CDR3 reads CASSLAAGGETQYF. CDR3 coding DNA: TGTGCTAGCAGCTTAGCGGCAGGCGGCGAGACCCAGTACTTC.

The chain employs TRBV28 and TRBJ1-2; the D gene is possibly TRBD1 (5 bases). V was shortened by 8 bases and J by 2 bases, with 15 bases between the two germline ends. CDR1 is MDHEN and CDR2 is SYDVKM in the germline V gene. The CDR3 has 14 amino acids. The CDR3 DNA reads as TGTGCCAGCTCTGCCCCAGGGCTCAACTATGGCTACACCTTC. It is translated as CASSAPGLNYGYTF.

The chain has TRBV7-2 and TRBJ2-4; 9 bases are a match to TRBD1. V lost 4 bases, J lost 8 bases, and 6 bases stayed unmatched. The germline V gene has CDR1 SGHTA and CDR2 FQGNSA. This CDR3 is built from 14 residues. CDR3 in DNA: TGTGCCAGCAGCTCTCGACAGGGGGTAGACATTCAGTACTTC. As protein: CASSSRQGVDIQYF.

The count of this clonotype is one. The chain carries TRBV7-9 and TRBJ1-1; D is ambiguous. Trimming stripped 5 bases from V and 0 bases from J, with 16 bases between. This CDR3 region has 16 residues. Germline V gene sequence: CDR1 SEHNR, CDR2 FQNEAQ (reference sequence). CDR3 coding DNA: TGTGCCAGCAGCCCCATCGGTGGTTCGATGAACACTGAAGCTTTCTTT. It is translated as CASSPIGGSMNTEAFF.